Listed here is a single T cell receptor (beta chain). Its antigen is currently unknown. Germline CDR1 SGHRS, CDR2 YFSETQ. CDR3 length equals 16 residues. Deletions cut 1 base from V and 1 base from J, with 14 bases between. This record comes from a study of post-analysis software for immune sequencing data. Study summary: Disease courses included relapsing-remitting, secondary progressive and progressive-relapsing multiple sclerosis. Study conclusions and caveats: When the samples were clustered directly with F measure, those that had been prepared in the same batch showed strong co-clustering. The study found TRBV5-6, TRBV5-1 and TRBV20-1 among roughly 5 TRBV segments more frequent in patients than controls.

TCR beta libraries were prepared from cDNA with unique molecular identifiers. Starting from roughly 1.1 to 9.2 million T cells, the study yielded approximately 500,000 cDNA molecules. TCRdb re-called the PCR reads through MiXCR, storing one row per CDR3 protein. The repertoire has a few hundred thousand distinct CDR3 sequences, approximately 42% of them found once; the top ten carry approximately 7.7%. This chain connects TRBV5-1 to TRBJ2-5; D gene uncertain. This receptor was taken from a girl aged 2 to 10 with multiple sclerosis. Sequenced: blood. In nucleotides, the CDR3 is TGCGCCAGCAGCTTGAATGGCGAGCCGCTCCAAGAGACCCAGTACTTC. This encodes CASSLNGEPLQETQYF. Looking up the rest from reference TRBV5-1 and TRBJ2-5 gives the full variable domain: KAGVTQTPRYLIKTRGQQVTLSCSPISGHRSVSWYQQTPGQGLQFLFEYFSETQRNKGNFPGRFSGRQFSNSRSEMNVSTLELGDSALYLCASSLNGEPLQETQYFGPGTRLLVL.